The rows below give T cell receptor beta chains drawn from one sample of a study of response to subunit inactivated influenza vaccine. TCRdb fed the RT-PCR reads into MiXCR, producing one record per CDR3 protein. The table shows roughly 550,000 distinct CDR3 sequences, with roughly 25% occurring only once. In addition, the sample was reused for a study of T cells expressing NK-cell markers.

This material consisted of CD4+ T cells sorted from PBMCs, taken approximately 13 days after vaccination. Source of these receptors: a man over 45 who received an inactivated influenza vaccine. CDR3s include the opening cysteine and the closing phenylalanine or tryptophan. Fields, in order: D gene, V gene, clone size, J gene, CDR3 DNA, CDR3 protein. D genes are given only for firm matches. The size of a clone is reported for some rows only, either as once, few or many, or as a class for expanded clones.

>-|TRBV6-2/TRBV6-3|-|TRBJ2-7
TGTGCCAGCAGAATTGGACTTGCCTACGAGCAGTACTTC
CASRIGLAYEQYF
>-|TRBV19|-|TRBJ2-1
TGTGCCACCGGGACTCCTACTTACAATGAGCAGTTCTTC
CATGTPTYNEQFF
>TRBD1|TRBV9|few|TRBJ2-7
TGTGCCAGCAGCGGGGGACAGGGGATCTACGAGCAGTACTTC
CASSGGQGIYEQYF
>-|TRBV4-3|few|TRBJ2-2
TGCGCCAGCAGCCAAGATAAGGGGCCGTCGAACACCGGGGAGCTGTTTTTT
CASSQDKGPSNTGELFF
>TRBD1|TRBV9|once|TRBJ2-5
TGTGCCAGCAGCGAGATGGGGACAGGCGAAGAGACCCAGTACTTC
CASSEMGTGEETQYF
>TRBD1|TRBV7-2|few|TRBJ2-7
TGTGCCAGCACCCCCGACAGGGTGTCTTACGAGCAGTACTTC
CASTPDRVSYEQYF
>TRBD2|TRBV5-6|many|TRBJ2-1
TGTGCCAGCAGCTTCGGCGGGGGGGCCGGAAATGAGCAGTTCTTC
CASSFGGGAGNEQFF
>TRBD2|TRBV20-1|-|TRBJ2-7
TGCAGTGCAAGAGCAGGGAGCGGGAGCAACGAGCAGTACTTC
CSARAGSGSNEQYF
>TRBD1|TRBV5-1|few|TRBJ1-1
TGCGCCAGCAGCGGACCCCAGGGGGCGGACACTGAAGCTTTCTTT
CASSGPQGADTEAFF
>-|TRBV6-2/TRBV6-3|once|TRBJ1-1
TGTGCCAGCAGTTATCGGATGGTAATGAGCACTGAAGCTTTCTTT
CASSYRMVMSTEAFF
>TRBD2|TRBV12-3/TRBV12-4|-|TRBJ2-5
TGTGCCAGCAGTCGAAGCGGGGCTGAGACCCAGTACTTC
CASSRSGAETQYF
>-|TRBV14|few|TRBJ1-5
TGTGCCAGCAGCCAAGCAGGGGCGCCCGTTCAGCCCCAGCATTTT
CASSQAGAPVQPQHF
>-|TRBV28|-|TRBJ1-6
TGTGCCAGCAATGTGACGGGAGAATATAATTCACCCCTCCACTTT
CASNVTGEYNSPLHF
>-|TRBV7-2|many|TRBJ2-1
TGTGCCAGCAGCTTAGATTTCGGAACAGGGTTCGAGCAGTTCTTC
CASSLDFGTGFEQFF
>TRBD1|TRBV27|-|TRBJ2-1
TGTGCCAGCAGGCCTGGGACAGGGGGTTTGCGGTCACAGTTCTTC
CASRPGTGGLRSQFF
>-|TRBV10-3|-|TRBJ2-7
TGTGCCATCAGTGAGTCTGGCGGGGGCCCCTACGAGCAGTACTTC
CAISESGGGPYEQYF
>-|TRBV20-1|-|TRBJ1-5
TGCAGTGCTAGGCCGGGGGGTCAGCCCCAGCATTTT
CSARPGGQPQHF
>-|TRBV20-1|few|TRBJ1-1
TGCAGTGCTAGCGTACCCCTACAGTACACTGAAGCTTTCTTT
CSASVPLQYTEAFF
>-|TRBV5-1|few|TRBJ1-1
TGCGCCAGCAGCTTGGAGCGACAGGATCGCACTGAAGCTTTCTTT
CASSLERQDRTEAFF
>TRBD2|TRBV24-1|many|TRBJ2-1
TGTGCCACCAGGGGTAGCGGGAGGTACAATGAGCAGTTCTTC
CATRGSGRYNEQFF
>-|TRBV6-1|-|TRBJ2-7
TGTGCCAGCACCCCCTTTGGCTACGAGCAGTACTTC
CASTPFGYEQYF
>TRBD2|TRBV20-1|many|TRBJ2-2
TGCAGTGCTAATCTAGCGGGAGGGCCTAACACCGGGGAGCTGTTTTTT
CSANLAGGPNTGELFF
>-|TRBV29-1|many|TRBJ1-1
TGCAGCGTTGAATGGGTCAGCACTGAAGCTTTCTTT
CSVEWVSTEAFF
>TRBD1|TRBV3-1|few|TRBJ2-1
TGTGCCAGCAGCCATACCTCCGGGACAGGGAACAATGAGCAGTTCTTC
CASSHTSGTGNNEQFF
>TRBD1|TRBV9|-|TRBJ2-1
TGTGCCAGCAGCGTAGGAAGGACAGGGGGTACCCACAATGAGCAGTTCTTC
CASSVGRTGGTHNEQFF
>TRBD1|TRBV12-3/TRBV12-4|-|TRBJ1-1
TGTGCCAGCAGGTCCCGGACAGGTACAGAGGCTGAAGCTTTCTTT
CASRSRTGTEAEAFF
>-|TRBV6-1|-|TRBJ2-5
TGTGCCAGCAGCGTATCGGTAGGGCTAGAGACCCAGTACTTC
CASSVSVGLETQYF
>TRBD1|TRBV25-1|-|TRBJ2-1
TGTGCCAGCAGTGAAATCGGAAGGACAGGGGCAAATGAGCAGTTCTTC
CASSEIGRTGANEQFF
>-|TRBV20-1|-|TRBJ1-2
TGCAGTGCTAGAGATCAGGTCGGCTATGGCTACACCTTC
CSARDQVGYGYTF
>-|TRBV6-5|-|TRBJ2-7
TGTGCCAGCAGTTCCCACAGGGCTTCCGAGCAGTACTTC
CASSSHRASEQYF
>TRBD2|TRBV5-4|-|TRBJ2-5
TGTGCCAGCAGCTTGAAACTAGCGGGCGAGACCCAGTACTTC
CASSLKLAGETQYF
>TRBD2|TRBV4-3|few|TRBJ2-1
TGCGCCAGCAGCCAAGAGCTCCCGCGGGGGTACTCCTACAATGAGCAGTTCTTC
CASSQELPRGYSYNEQFF
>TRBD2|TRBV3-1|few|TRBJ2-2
TGTGCCAGCAGCCAAGATACACTAGCGGGAACCGGGGAGCTGTTTTTT
CASSQDTLAGTGELFF
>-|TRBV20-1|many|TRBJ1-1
TGCAGTGCTAGAGGGGGGGCTGGGAACACTGAAGCTTTCTTT
CSARGGAGNTEAFF
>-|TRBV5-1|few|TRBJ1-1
TGCGCCAGCAGCTTGGATGCTGAAGCTTTCTTT
CASSLDAEAFF
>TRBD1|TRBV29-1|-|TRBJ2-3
TGCAGCGTTGAAGAACTACAGACAGGGGGCGGCCTCTCAGATACGCAGTATTTT
CSVEELQTGGGLSDTQYF
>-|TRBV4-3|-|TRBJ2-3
TGCGCCAGCAGCCACCCTCTCGCAGGCAATACGCAGTATTTT
CASSHPLAGNTQYF
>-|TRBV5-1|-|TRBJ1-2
TGCGCCAGCAGCTTGGTAGCAGGGAGTCTCTATGGCTACACCTTC
CASSLVAGSLYGYTF
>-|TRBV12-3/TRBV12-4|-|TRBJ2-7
TGTGCCAGCAGTTTCGGTTTCTCCAATAGGCTTTTCCACGAGCAGTACTTC
CASSFGFSNRLFHEQYF
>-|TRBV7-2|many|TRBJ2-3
TGCGCCAGCAGCCTGAGGAGGGATACGCAGTATTTT
CASSLRRDTQYF
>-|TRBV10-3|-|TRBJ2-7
TGTGCCATCAGTCCCCCCGCGTCGGGGCCGGCGAAGCAGTACTTC
CAISPPASGPAKQYF
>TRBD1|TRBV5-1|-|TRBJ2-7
TGCGCCAGCAGCCCGGGACAGTCAAACTCTGGCTCCTACGAGCAGTACTTC
CASSPGQSNSGSYEQYF
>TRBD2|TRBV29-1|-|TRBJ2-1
TGCAGCGGTACCAGGACTAGCGGGAGAGGCGGTGAGCAGTTCTTC
CSGTRTSGRGGEQFF
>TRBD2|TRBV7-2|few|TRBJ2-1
TGTGCCAGCAGCGCCACTAGCGGGAGGGCCTACAATGAGCAGTTCTTC
CASSATSGRAYNEQFF
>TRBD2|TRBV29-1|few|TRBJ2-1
TGCAGCGTGGACATAGCGGGGGGGACTCCGCGCAGGAATGAGCAGTTCTTC
CSVDIAGGTPRRNEQFF
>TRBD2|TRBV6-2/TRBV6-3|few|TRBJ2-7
TGTGCCAGCAGTCTTAGCGGGACCCTCTCCTACGAGCAGTACTTC
CASSLSGTLSYEQYF
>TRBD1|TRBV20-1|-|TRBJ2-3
TGCAGTGCTAGGGGACAGGGTAATCAAGATACGCAGTATTTT
CSARGQGNQDTQYF
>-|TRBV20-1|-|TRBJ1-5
TGCAGTGCTAGAAGAGGGGACTATCAGCCCCAGCATTTT
CSARRGDYQPQHF
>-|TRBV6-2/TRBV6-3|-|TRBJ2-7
TGTGCCAGCAGCCACGTGGGGCGGGGCCGCTCCTACGAGCAGTACTTC
CASSHVGRGRSYEQYF
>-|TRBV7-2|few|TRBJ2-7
TGTGCCAGCAGCTTAAACGGGGGGCCCTACGAGCAGTACTTC
CASSLNGGPYEQYF
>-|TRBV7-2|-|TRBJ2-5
TGTGCCAGCAGCCCTCCGACCCGGGCCCAGTACTTC
CASSPPTRAQYF
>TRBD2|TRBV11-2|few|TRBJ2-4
TGTGCCAGCAGCTTAGAGGGGGGGGTAGCCAAAAACATTCAGTACTTC
CASSLEGGVAKNIQYF
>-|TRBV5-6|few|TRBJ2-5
-
CASSFLWTSEETQYF
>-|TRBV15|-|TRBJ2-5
TGTGCCACCAGCAGAGATCACAAGGAGACCCAGTACTTC
CATSRDHKETQYF
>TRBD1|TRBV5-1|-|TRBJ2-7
TGCGCCAGCAGCTTGGGGGGGACAGGCAGCTCCTACGAGCAGTACTTC
CASSLGGTGSSYEQYF
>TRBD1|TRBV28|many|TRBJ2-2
TGTGCCAGCAGTGCATTGGGACAGGTGAACACCGGGGAGCTGTTTTTT
CASSALGQVNTGELFF
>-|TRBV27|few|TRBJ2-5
TGTGCCAGCAGTCCCCTGGGGAATCAAGAGACCCAGTACTTC
CASSPLGNQETQYF
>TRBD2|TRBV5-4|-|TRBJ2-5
TGTGCCAGCAGCTTGTCAGCGGGGGCTTCAAGAGAGACCCAGTACTTC
CASSLSAGASRETQYF